This T cell receptor (beta chain) was captured by sequencing in a study of identical twins. Study-wide points: Twin pairs' shared out-of-frame alpha sequences were enriched in low generation probability. The study found weaker excess twin sharing in beta out-of-frame sequences.

V gave up 4 bases and J gave up 7 bases; unmatched junction bases: 8. CDR3 length: 15 residues. CDR1 and CDR2 from the germline V gene are MNHEY and SVGAGI. This clonotype was seen repeatedly, ten times or more. The antigen is undetermined. TCRdb used MiXCR to reprocess the 5' RACE reads, holding one entry per CDR3 protein. Here the sample spans 300,000 to 350,000 distinct CDR3 sequences, 12% being singletons. The data were also submitted as part of a second study, on yellow fever vaccine responses in identical twins.

The specimen sequenced was CD8+ T cells sorted from blood. This rearrangement joins TRBV6-5 to TRBJ1-4; TRBD1 matches 8 bases. The TCR comes from a woman between 18 and 29 years old in good health. The CDR3 loop is CASSSYQGAGEKLFF. The CDR3 nucleotides read TGTGCCAGCAGTTCGTACCAGGGGGCGGGTGAAAAACTGTTTTTT.